This T cell receptor beta chain originates from a study of blood T cell repertoires in COVID-19. Study-wide background: Acute and convalescent COVID-19 specimens originated in the United States, Italy and Spain. Nucleic acid was either cDNA or gDNA, and it came from T cells, B-cell-depleted T cells, or PBMCs.

V was pared by 4 bases and J by 2 bases, with 12 bases between. The V gene's germline CDR1 is SGHRS and CDR2 YFSETQ. The CDR3 is 14 residues long. Source study methods: Amplifying reference gene primers gave estimates of nucleated cell counts. Sequenced by immunoSEQ multiplex PCR; TCRdb stores in-frame clones only, minus some. D and trimming were read from the DNA, whereas the V and J calls and clone size are those reported in that table. The data contain under 110,000 clones, around 92% of them singletons. The sequence derives from a man aged 50-59 years with active COVID-19. The sample taken for sequencing was peripheral blood. J is TRBJ1-2 and V is TRBV5-1, with D possibly matching TRBD1 (6 bases). The CDR3 DNA is TGCGCCAGCAGCGCCCCGGGACAAAACTATGGCTACACCTTC. Protein: CASSAPGQNYGYTF.